Listed here are 10 T cell receptor beta chains from one sample, sequenced in a study of T cells in Graves' hyperthyroidism and ophthalmopathy. RNA transcripts gave rise to amplified TCR beta CDR3 regions. RT-PCR in the first round (using the HTBI primer set) targeted the TCR CDR3. From the multiplex PCR reads, TCRdb called clonotypes with MiXCR, one entry per CDR3 protein. There are 550,000 to 800,000 distinct CDR3 sequences in the sample; roughly 17% occur only once, and about a sixth lies in the top ten. The sample consisted of blood. These receptor sequences come from a man aged 45-60 years with Graves' hyperthyroidism.

This clonotype has ten or more counts. The gene calls are TRBV27 and TRBJ2-1; D is uncertain. The V and J ends lost 3 bases and 0 bases respectively, with 12 bases between them. The germline CDR1 and CDR2 sequences are MNHEY and SMNVEV (reference sequence). The CDR3 spans 16 residues. The CDR3 DNA sequence: TGTGCCAGCAGTTTTAGGTCGCGGAGCTCCTACAATGAGCAGTTCTTC. Its translation: CASSFRSRSSYNEQFF.

This clonotype was counted only a few times. The chain joins TRBV28 to TRBJ2-1; 10 bases line up with TRBD1. The CDR3 totals 17 residues. Trimming cost V 8 bases and J 1 base; bases outside gene matches: 11. Germline V gene lookup returns CDR1 MDHEN and CDR2 SYDVKM. The chain's CDR3 is CASHSFLGQGSYNEQFF. The CDR3 DNA reads as TGTGCCAGCCATTCCTTTTTGGGACAGGGGTCCTACAATGAGCAGTTCTTC. The entire variable domain, with the rest obtained from reference TRBV28 and TRBJ2-1, is as follows: DVKVTQSSRYLVKRTGEKVFLECVQDMDHENMFWYRQDPGLGLRLIYFSYDVKMKEKGDIPEGYSVSREKKERFSLILESASTNQTSMYLCASHSFLGQGSYNEQFFGPGTRLTVL.

V usage is TRBV20-1 and J usage is TRBJ2-1, with 16 bases aligning to TRBD2. The CDR3 sequence is 18 residues long. V shed 4 bases and J 4 bases; nucleotides not matched to a gene: 10. In germline, CDR1 is DFQATT, CDR2 SNEGSKA (reference sequence). CDR3 nucleotide sequence: TGCAGTGCTACCTCCGGGACTAGCGGGAGGGCCCAGTACAATGAGCAGTTCTTC. It yields the protein CSATSGTSGRAQYNEQFF.

The sample holds many counts of this clonotype. V usage is TRBV11-2 and J usage is TRBJ2-1; 11 bases line up with TRBD2. Germline CDR1 SGHAT, CDR2 FQNNGV. This CDR3 is built from 14 residues. V lost 6 bases to trimming and J lost 10 bases; unmatched junction nucleotides: 8. The CDR3 protein is CASSSLAGVGEQFF. The CDR3, as DNA: TGTGCCAGCAGTTCACTAGCGGGAGTGGGGGAGCAGTTCTTC.

This chain uses TRBV6-5 with TRBJ1-3, with a possible D match to TRBD1 (6 bases). Germline CDR1 reads MNHEY; CDR2 reads SVGAGI. The length of the CDR3 is 17 residues. V was cut by 4 bases and J by 0 bases, with 16 bases left in between. The CDR3 sequence: CASSFRGDRSSGNTIYF. The CDR3 DNA reads as TGTGCCAGCAGTTTCCGAGGAGACAGGAGCTCTGGAAACACCATATATTTT.

As DNA, the CDR3 is TGTGCCAGCTCACCCCCGGGACACCTATCCCAGCAGTACTTC. Its protein product is CASSPPGHLSQQYF. The V gene is TRBV18, the J gene TRBJ2-7, with D maybe TRBD1 (6 bases). The germline CDR1 and CDR2 sequences are KGHSH and LQKENI. V lost 3 bases, J lost 8 bases, and 17 bases lay in between. The CDR3 is 14 amino acids.

Many counts were recorded for this clonotype. The rearrangement joins TRBV6-5 to TRBJ1-1, with a possible D match to TRBD1 (6 bases). The germline V gene encodes CDR1 MNHEY and CDR2 SVGAGI. Deletions cut 5 bases from V and 7 bases from J, with 11 bases between. The CDR3 consists of 12 residues. CDR3 sequence reads: CASSLRGFEAFF. CDR3 DNA: TGTGCCAGCAGTCTCAGGGGATTTGAAGCTTTCTTT.

The V gene is TRBV7-3, the J gene TRBJ2-1; perhaps TRBD2 as D (6 bases). V was shortened by 3 bases and J by 5 bases, with 14 bases between the two germline ends. Per the germline V gene, CDR1 is SGHTA and CDR2 is FQGTGA. There are 15 residues in the CDR3. The CDR3, as DNA: TGTGCCAGCAGCTTGTCGGGAGTATTCGACAATGAGCAGTTCTTC. Translation gives CASSLSGVFDNEQFF. Using reference TRBV7-3 and TRBJ2-1 for the parts outside the CDR3, the full variable domain is GAGVSQTPSNKVTEKGKYVELRCDPISGHTALYWYRQSLGQGPEFLIYFQGTGAADDSGLPNDRFFAVRPEGSVSTLKIQRTERGDSAVYLCASSLSGVFDNEQFFGPGTRLTVL.

In this sample, this clonotype turned up a few times. The V call is TRBV19, the J call TRBJ1-5, with unresolved D. Germline CDR1 and CDR2: LNHDA and SQIVND (reference sequence). Trimming pared 0 bases from V and 2 bases from J, leaving 17 bases between. This CDR3 has 18 residues. CDR3 DNA sequence: TGTGCCAGTAGTATAGAAGGGCACAGCCCTTGGGGCAATCAGCCCCAGCATTTT. It translates to CASSIEGHSPWGNQPQHF.

This clonotype has at least ten counts. This chain uses TRBV11-2 with TRBJ1-1; D unresolved. V lost 5 bases to trimming and J lost 0 bases, with 16 bases between them. The CDR3 is 16 residues long. Germline lookup yields CDR1 SGHAT and CDR2 FQNNGV. The CDR3 nucleotides read TGTGCCAGCAGCCTATCTGGACGGATCTTGAACACTGAAGCTTTCTTT. This encodes CASSLSGRILNTEAFF.